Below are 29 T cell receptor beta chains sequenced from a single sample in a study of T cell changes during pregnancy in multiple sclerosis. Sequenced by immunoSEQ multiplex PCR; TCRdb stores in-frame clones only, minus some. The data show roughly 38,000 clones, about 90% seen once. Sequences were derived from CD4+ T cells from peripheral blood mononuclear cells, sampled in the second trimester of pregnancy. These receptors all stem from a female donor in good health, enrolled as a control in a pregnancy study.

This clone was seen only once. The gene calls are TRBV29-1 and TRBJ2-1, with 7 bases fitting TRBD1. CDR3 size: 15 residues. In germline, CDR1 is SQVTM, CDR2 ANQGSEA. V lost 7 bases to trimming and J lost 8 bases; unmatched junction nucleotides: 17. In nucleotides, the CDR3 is TGCAGCGGGTTCGAAGGGCAGGGGGTTATTGATGAGCAGTTCTTC. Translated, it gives CSGFEGQGVIDEQFF.

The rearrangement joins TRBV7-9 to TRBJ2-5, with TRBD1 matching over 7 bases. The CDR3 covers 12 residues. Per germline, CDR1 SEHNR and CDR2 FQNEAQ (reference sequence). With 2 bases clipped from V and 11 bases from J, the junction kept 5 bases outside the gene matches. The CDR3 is CASSLPPGGQYF. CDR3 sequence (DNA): TGTGCCAGCAGCTTACCCCCAGGGGGTCAGTACTTC.

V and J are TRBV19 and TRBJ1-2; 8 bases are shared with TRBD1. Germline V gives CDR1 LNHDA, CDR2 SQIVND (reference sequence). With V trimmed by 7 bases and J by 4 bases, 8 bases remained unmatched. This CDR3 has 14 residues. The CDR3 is CASTLGQGTYGYTF. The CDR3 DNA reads TGTGCCAGTACCTTAGGACAGGGAACCTATGGCTACACCTTC.

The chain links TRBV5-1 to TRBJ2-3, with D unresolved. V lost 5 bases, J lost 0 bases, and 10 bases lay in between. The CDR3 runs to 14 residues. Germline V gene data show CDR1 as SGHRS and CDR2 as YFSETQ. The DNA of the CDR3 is TGCGCCAGCAGGCCGAGCGCCAGCACAGATACGCAGTATTTT. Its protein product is CASRPSASTDTQYF.

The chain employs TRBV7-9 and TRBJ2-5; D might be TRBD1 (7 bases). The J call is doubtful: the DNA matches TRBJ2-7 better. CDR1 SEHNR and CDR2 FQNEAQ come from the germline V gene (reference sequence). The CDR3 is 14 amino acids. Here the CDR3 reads CASSLDRGGDEQYF. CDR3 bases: TGTGCCAGCAGCTTAGACAGGGGAGGAGACGAGCAGTACTTC.

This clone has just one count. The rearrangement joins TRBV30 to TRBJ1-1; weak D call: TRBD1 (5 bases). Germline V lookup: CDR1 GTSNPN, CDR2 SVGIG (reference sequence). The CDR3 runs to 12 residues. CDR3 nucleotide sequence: TGTGCGTACGGAGGGACGAACACTGAAGCTTTCTTT. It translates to CAYGGTNTEAFF.

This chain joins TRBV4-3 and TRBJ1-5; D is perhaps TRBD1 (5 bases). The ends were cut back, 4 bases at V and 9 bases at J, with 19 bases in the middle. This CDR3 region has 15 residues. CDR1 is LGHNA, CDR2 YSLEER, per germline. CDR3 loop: CASSRQIDSKTPQHF. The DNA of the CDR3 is TGCGCCAGCAGCCGCCAGATCGACAGCAAGACGCCCCAGCATTTT.

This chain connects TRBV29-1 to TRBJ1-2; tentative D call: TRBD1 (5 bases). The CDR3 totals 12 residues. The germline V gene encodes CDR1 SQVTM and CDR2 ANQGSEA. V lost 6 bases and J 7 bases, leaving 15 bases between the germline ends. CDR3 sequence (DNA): TGCAGCGTGCAAGCGGGGCTGGGTGGCTACACCTTC. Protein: CSVQAGLGGYTF.

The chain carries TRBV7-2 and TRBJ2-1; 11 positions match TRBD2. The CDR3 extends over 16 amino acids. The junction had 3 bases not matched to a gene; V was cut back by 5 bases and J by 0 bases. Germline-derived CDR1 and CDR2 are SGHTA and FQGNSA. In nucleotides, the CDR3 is TGTGCCAGCAGCCCTAGCGGGGGGACCTCCTACAATGAGCAGTTCTTC. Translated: CASSPSGGTSYNEQFF.

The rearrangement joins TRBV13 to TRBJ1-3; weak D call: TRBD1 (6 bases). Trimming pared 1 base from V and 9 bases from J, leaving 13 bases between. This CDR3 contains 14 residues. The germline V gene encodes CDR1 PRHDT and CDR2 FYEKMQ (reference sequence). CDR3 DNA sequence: TGTGCCAGCAGCTTAGAGTCCAGAGGGGGCACCATATATTTT. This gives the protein CASSLESRGGTIYF. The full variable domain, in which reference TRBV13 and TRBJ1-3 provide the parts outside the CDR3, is AAGVIQSPRHLIKEKRETATLKCYPIPRHDTVYWYQQGPGQDPQFLISFYEKMQSDKGSIPDRFSAQQFSDYHSELNMSSLELGDSALYFCASSLESRGGTIYFGEGSWLTVV.

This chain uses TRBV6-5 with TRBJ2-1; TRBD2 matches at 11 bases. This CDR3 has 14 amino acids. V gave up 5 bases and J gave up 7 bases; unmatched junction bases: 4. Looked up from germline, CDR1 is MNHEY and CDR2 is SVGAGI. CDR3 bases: TGTGCCAGCAGTCTAGCGGGGGGCCGAAATGAGCAGTTCTTC. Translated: CASSLAGGRNEQFF.

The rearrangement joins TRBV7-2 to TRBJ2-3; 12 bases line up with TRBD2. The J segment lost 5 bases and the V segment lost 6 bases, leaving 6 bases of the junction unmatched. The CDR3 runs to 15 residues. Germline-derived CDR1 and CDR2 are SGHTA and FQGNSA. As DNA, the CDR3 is TGTGCCAGCAGTCCCCTAGCGGGGGGGCTAGATACGCAGTATTTT. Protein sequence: CASSPLAGGLDTQYF.

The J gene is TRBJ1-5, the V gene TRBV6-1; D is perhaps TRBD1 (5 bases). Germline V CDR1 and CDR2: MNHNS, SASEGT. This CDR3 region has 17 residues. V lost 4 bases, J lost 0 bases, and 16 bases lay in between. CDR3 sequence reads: CASSVTSRVYSNQPQHF. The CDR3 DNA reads TGTGCCAGCAGTGTTACCTCCAGGGTCTATAGCAATCAGCCCCAGCATTTT.

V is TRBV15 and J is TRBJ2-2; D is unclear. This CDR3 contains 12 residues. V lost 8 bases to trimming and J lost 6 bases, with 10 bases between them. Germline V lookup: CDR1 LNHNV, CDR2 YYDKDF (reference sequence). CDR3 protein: CATGRFSGELFF. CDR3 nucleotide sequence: TGTGCCACCGGCCGCTTTTCCGGGGAGCTGTTTTTT.

CDR3 loop: CASSPDRGPNEKLFF. CDR3 in DNA: TGTGCCAGCAGCCCCGACAGGGGTCCTAATGAAAAACTGTTTTTT. The chain couples TRBV6-5 to TRBJ1-4; TRBD1 agrees at 8 bases. This CDR3 spans 15 amino acids. The V and J ends lost 6 bases and 3 bases, in that order; junction bases with no gene match: 6. CDR1 is MNHEY and CDR2 is SVGAGI in the germline V gene.

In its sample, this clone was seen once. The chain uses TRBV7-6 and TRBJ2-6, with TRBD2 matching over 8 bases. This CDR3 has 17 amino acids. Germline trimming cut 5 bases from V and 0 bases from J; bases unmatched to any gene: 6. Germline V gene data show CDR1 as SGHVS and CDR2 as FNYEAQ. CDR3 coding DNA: TGTGCCAGCAGCGCGTTAGCGGGGAGCTCTGGGGCCAACGTCCTGACTTTC. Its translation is CASSALAGSSGANVLTF.

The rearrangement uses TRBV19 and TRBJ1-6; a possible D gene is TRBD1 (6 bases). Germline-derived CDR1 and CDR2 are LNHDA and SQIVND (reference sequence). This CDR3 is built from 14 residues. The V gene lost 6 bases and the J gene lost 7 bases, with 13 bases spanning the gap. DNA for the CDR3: TGTGCCAGTAGAACAGGGTACGGGAATTCACCCCTCCACTTT. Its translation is CASRTGYGNSPLHF.

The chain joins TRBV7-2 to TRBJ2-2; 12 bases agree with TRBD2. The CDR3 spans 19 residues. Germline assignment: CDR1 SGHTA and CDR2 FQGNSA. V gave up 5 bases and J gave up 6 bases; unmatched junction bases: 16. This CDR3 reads CASSQEGGRLAGGPGELFF. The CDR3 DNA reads TGTGCCAGCAGCCAAGAGGGGGGCCGGCTAGCGGGGGGGCCCGGGGAGCTGTTTTTT.

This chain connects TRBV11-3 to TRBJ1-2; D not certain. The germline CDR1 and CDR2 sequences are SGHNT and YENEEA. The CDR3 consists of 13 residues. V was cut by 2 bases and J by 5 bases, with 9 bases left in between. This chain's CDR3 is CASSLPDGYGYTF. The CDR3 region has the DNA TGTGCCAGCAGCTTACCAGACGGGTATGGCTACACCTTC.

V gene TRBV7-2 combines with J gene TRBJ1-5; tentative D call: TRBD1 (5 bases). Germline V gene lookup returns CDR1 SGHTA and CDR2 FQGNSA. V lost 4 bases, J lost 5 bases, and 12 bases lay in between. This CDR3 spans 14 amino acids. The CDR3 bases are TGTGCCAGCAGCTCCGACAGTATTTATCAGCCCCAGCATTTT. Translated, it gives CASSSDSIYQPQHF.

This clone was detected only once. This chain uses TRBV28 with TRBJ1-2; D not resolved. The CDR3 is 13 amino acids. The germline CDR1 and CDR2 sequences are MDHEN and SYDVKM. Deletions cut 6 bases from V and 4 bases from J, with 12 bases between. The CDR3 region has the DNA TGTGCCAGCAGGGACTCCACCTCCTATGGCTACACCTTC. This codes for CASRDSTSYGYTF.

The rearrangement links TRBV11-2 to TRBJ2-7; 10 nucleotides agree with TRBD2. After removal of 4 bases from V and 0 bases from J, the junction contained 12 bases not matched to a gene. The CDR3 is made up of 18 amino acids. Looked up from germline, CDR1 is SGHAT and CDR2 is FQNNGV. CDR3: CASSSGGAGGTPSYEQYF. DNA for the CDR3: TGTGCCAGCAGCTCCGGGGGAGCGGGGGGGACGCCCTCCTACGAGCAGTACTTC.

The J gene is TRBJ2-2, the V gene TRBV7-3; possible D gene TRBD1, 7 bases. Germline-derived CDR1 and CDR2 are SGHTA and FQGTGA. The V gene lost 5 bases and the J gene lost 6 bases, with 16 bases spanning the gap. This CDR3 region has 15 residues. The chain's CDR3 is CASSPQGGVAGELFF. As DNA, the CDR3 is TGTGCCAGCAGCCCCCAGGGGGGAGTCGCCGGGGAGCTGTTTTTT.

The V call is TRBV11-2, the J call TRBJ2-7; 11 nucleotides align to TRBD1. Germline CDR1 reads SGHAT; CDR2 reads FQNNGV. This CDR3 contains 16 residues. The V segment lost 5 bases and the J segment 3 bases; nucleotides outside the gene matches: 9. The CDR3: CASSPRGGQGVYEQYF. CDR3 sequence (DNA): TGTGCCAGCAGCCCTCGCGGGGGACAGGGGGTCTACGAGCAGTACTTC.

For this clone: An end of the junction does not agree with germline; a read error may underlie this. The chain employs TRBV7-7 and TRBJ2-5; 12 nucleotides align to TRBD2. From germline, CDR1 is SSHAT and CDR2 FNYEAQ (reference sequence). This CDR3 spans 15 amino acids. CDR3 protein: CASSQTLAGGETQYF. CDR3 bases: TGTGCTAGCAGCCAAACTCTAGCGGGGGGGGAGACCCAGTACTTC.

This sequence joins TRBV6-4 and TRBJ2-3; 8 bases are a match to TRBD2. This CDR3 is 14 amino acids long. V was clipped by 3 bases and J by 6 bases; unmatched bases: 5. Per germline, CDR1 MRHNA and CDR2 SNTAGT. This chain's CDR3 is CASSEERGWDTQYF. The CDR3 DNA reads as TGTGCCAGCAGTGAAGAGCGGGGGTGGGATACGCAGTATTTT.

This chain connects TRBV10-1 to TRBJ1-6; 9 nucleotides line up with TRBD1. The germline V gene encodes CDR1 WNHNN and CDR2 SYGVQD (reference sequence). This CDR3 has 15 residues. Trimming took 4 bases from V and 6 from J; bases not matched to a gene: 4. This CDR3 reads CASSVPGQGNSPLHF. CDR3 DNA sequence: TGCGCCAGCAGTGTACCGGGACAGGGTAATTCACCCCTCCACTTT.

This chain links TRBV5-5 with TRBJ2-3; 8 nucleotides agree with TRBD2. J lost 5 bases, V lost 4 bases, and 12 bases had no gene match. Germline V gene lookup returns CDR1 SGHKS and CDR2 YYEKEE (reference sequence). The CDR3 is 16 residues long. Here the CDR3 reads CASSPLLSGGGDTQYF. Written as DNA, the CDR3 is TGTGCCAGCAGCCCCCTACTAAGCGGGGGAGGAGATACGCAGTATTTT. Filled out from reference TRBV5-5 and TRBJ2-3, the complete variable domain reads DAGVTQSPTHLIKTRGQQVTLRCSPISGHKSVSWYQQVLGQGPQFIFQYYEKEERGRGNFPDRFSARQFPNYSSELNVNALLLGDSALYLCASSPLLSGGGDTQYFGPGTRLTVL.

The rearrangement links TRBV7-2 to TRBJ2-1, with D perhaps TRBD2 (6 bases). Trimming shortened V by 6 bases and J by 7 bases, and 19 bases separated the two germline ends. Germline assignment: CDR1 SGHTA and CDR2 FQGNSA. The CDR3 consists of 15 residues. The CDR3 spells CASREVLRGFNEQFF. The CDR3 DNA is TGTGCCAGCAGGGAAGTTCTCCGGGGGTTTAATGAGCAGTTCTTC. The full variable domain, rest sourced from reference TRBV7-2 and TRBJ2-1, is GAGVSQSPSNKVTEKGKDVELRCDPISGHTALYWYRQSLGQGLEFLIYFQGNSAPDKSGLPSDRFSAERTGGSVSTLTIQRTQQEDSAVYLCASREVLRGFNEQFFGPGTRLTVL.